The next 3 T cell receptor beta chains were all read from a single sample in a study of T-cell reconstitution after alpha-beta-depleted transplantation in children. Preparation of the TCRbeta library was carried out with unique molecular identifiers. MiXCR, run by TCRdb on the PCR reads, gives a single entry per CDR3 protein. The sample records approximately 490,000 distinct CDR3 sequences, more than 9% being singletons. The sample consisted of PBMCs, taken before TCRalphabeta/CD19-depleted stem cell transplant. The receptors derive from a child aged 2 to 15 with inherited bone marrow failure, due to receive a stem cell transplant.

This clonotype was seen more than once but under ten times. The chain combines TRBV4-3 with TRBJ1-4; 10 bases are shared with TRBD1. This CDR3 spans 17 amino acids. Trimming cost V 0 bases and J 6 bases; bases outside gene matches: 7. Germline CDR1 LGHNA, CDR2 YSLEER. In DNA form, the CDR3 reads TGCGCCAGCAGCCAAGATTCTGGGGACAGGGGAGATGAAAAACTGTTTTTT. Translation: CASSQDSGDRGDEKLFF.

This clonotype was found many times. The J gene is TRBJ2-4, the V gene TRBV20-1, with 10 nucleotides matching TRBD2. Germline-derived CDR1 and CDR2 are DFQATT and SNEGSKA (reference sequence). The CDR3 spans 12 residues. V lost 5 bases, J lost 11 bases, and 6 bases stayed unmatched. CDR3 coding DNA: TGCAGTGCTGATGTAGCGGGAGGACTTCAGTACTTC. Its translation is CSADVAGGLQYF.

This clonotype was found many times. This sequence joins TRBV24-1 and TRBJ2-2; 11 positions agree with TRBD2. CDR1 and CDR2 from the germline V gene are KGHDR and SFDVKD. Germline trimming cut 3 bases from V and 5 bases from J; bases unmatched to any gene: 7. The CDR3 extends over 17 amino acids. CDR3 sequence: CATSDTGTSGYTGELFF. CDR3 DNA sequence: TGTGCCACCAGTGATACCGGGACTAGCGGATATACCGGGGAGCTGTTTTTT.